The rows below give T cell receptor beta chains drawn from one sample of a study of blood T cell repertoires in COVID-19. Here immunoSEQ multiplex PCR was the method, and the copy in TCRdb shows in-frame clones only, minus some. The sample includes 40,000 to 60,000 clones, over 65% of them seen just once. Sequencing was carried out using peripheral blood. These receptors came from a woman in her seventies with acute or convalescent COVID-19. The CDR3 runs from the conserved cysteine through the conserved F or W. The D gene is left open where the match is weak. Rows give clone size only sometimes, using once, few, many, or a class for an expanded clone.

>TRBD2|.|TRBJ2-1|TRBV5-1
CASSLALAGGGNEQFF
TGCGCCAGCAGCTTGGCACTAGCGGGGGGCGGGAATGAGCAGTTCTTC
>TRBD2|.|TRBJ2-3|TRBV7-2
CASSLGLAGTDTQYF
TGTGCCAGCAGCTTAGGACTAGCCGGAACAGATACGCAGTATTTT
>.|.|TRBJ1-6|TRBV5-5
CASSLDSNNSPLHF
TGTGCCAGCAGCTTGGACAGTAATAATTCACCCCTCCACTTT
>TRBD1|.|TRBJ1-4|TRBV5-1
CASSSQGEEGEKLFF
TGCGCCAGCAGTTCACAGGGGGAAGAAGGTGAAAAACTGTTTTTT
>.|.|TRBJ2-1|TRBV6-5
CASSYSTSGHNEQFF
TGTGCCAGCAGTTACTCGACGAGCGGCCACAATGAGCAGTTCTTC
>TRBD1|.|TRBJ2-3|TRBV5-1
CASSLAGTGGTDTQYF
TGCGCCAGCAGCTTGGCCGGGACAGGGGGAACGGATACGCAGTATTTT
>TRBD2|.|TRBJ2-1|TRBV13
CASSLGPGGPFGEQFF
TGTGCCAGCAGCTTAGGGCCGGGAGGGCCTTTCGGGGAGCAGTTCTTC
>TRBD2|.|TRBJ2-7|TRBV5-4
CASSSLAGPRYEQYF
TGTGCCAGCAGCTCTTTAGCGGGACCCCGCTACGAGCAGTACTTC
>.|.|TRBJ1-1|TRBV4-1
CASSRTPGPNTEAFF
TGCGCCAGCAGCCGTACCCCGGGTCCGAACACTGAAGCTTTCTTT
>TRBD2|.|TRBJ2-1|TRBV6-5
CASSYQREGYNEQFF
TGTGCCAGCAGTTACCAGCGGGAGGGGTACAATGAGCAGTTCTTC
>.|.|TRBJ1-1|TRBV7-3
CASSPAPGANTEAFF
TGTGCCAGCAGCCCTGCTCCAGGGGCAAACACTGAAGCTTTCTTT
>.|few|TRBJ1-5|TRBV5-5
CASSVDRGDQPQHF
TGTGCCAGCAGTGTAGACCGGGGGGATCAGCCCCAGCATTTT
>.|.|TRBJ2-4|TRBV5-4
CASSPEGHLAKNIQYF
TGTGCCAGCAGCCCCGAGGGACACCTAGCCAAAAACATTCAGTACTTC
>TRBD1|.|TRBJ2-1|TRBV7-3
CASSLRRTGGYNEQFF
TGTGCCAGCAGCTTACGTCGGACAGGGGGCTACAATGAGCAGTTCTTC
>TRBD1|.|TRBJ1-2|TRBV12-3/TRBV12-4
CASRKTGAEGYTF
TGTGCCAGCCGAAAGACAGGGGCGGAGGGCTACACCTTC
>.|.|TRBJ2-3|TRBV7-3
CASSPYGTHTDTQYF
TGTGCCAGCAGCCCTTACGGGACACACACAGATACGCAGTATTTT
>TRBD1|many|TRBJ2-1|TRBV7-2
CASSGPGTGGNEQFF
TGTGCCAGCAGCGGCCCCGGGACAGGGGGCAATGAGCAGTTCTTC
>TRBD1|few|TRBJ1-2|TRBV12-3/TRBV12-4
CASSPRDSDGYTF
TGTGCCAGCAGCCCCCGGGACAGCGATGGCTACACCTTC
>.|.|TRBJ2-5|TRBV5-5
CASSFGGEETQYF
TGTGCCAGCAGCTTTGGCGGGGAAGAGACCCAGTACTTC
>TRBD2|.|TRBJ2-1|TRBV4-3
CASSQASGEYNEQFF
TGCGCCAGCAGCCAAGCTAGCGGGGAATACAATGAGCAGTTCTTC
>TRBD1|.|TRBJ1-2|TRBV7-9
CASSRQGGDGYTF
TGTGCCAGCAGCAGACAGGGTGGGGATGGCTACACCTTC
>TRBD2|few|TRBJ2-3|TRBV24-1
CATSDASSGGRTDTQYF
TGTGCCACCAGTGATGCGTCTAGCGGGGGGCGTACAGATACGCAGTATTTT
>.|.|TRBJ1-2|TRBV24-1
CATSDSDISYGYTF
TGTGCCACCAGTGATTCCGACATATCCTATGGCTACACCTTC
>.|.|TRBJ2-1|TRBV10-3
CATLSGTSINEQFF
TGTGCCACCCTAAGCGGAACTTCGATCAATGAGCAGTTCTTC
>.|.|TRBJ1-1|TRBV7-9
CASSFGLQGGAFF
TGTGCCAGCAGCTTCGGGTTGCAAGGGGGAGCTTTCTTT
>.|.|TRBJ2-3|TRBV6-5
CASSAGDTQYF
TGTGCCAGCAGCGCCGGGGATACGCAGTATTTT
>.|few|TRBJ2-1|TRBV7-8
CASRSDSNEQFF
TGTGCCAGCAGGTCCGACAGCAATGAGCAGTTCTTC
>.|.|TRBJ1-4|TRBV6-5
CASSPTGANEKLFF
TGTGCCAGCAGCCCGACGGGAGCTAATGAAAAACTGTTTTTT
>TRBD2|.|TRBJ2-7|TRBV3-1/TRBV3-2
CASSLGGDGAYEQYF
TGTGCCAGCAGCCTGGGGGGGGACGGAGCCTACGAGCAGTACTTC
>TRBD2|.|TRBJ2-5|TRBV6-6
CASRGAGSGETQYF
TGTGCCAGCAGGGGAGCGGGGTCGGGGGAGACCCAGTACTTC
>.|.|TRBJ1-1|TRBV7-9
CASSFFSWGDESGTEAFF
TGTGCCAGCAGCTTTTTTTCTTGGGGGGACGAATCGGGCACTGAAGCTTTCTTT
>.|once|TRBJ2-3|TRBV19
CASSIRQTDTDTQYF
TGTGCCAGTAGTATCAGACAAACTGACACAGATACGCAGTATTTT
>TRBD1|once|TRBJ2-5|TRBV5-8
CASSFPDRGQETQYF
TGTGCCAGCAGCTTCCCGGACAGGGGGCAAGAGACCCAGTACTTC
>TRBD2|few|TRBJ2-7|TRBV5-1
CASSLGSGLAGIGNSYEQYF
TGCGCCAGCAGCTTGGGCTCGGGACTAGCGGGAATAGGGAACTCCTACGAGCAGTACTTC
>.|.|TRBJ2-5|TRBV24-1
CATSAPWAGETQYF
TGTGCCACCAGTGCCCCTTGGGCGGGGGAGACCCAGTACTTC
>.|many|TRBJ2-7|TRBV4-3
CASSQFYQGGKSYEQYF
TGCGCCAGCAGCCAATTTTATCAGGGAGGCAAATCCTACGAGCAGTACTTC
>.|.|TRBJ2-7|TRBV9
CASSVQSNSYEQYF
TGTGCCAGCAGCGTACAATCTAACTCCTACGAGCAGTACTTC
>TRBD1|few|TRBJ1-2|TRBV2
CWTGGTYGYTF
TGTTGGACAGGGGGCACCTATGGCTACACCTTC
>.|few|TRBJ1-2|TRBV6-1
CASSDQTGYGYTF
TGTGCCAGCAGTGATCAAACAGGGTATGGCTACACCTTC
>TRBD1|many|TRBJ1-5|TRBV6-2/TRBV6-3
CASSYSFPGQGSQPQHF
TGTGCCAGCAGTTACTCGTTTCCGGGACAGGGGAGCCAGCCCCAGCATTTT
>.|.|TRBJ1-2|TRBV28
CASSFFIYGYTF
TGTGCCAGCAGTTTTTTCATCTATGGCTACACCTTC
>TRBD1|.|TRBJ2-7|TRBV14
CASSQGGQNYEQYF
TGTGCCAGCAGCCAAGGGGGACAGAACTACGAGCAGTACTTC
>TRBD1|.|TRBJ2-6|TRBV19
CASSISQGAFGANVLTF
TGTGCCAGTAGTATTAGCCAGGGGGCCTTTGGGGCCAACGTCCTGACTTTC
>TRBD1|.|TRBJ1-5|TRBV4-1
CASSPRTQGAPYSNQPQHF
TGCGCCAGCAGCCCTAGAACGCAGGGGGCCCCATATAGCAATCAGCCCCAGCATTTT